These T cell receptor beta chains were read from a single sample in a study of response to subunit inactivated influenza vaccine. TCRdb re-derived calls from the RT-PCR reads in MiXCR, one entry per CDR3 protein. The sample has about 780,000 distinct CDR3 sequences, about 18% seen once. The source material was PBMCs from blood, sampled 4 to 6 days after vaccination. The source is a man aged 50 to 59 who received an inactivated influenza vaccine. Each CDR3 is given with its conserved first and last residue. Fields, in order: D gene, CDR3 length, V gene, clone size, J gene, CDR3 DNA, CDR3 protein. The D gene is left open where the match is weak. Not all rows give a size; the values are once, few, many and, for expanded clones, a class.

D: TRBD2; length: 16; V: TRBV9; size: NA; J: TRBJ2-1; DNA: TGTGCCAGCAGCGTAGGGGCCAGCGGGATTTACAATGAGCAGTTCTTC; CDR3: CASSVGASGIYNEQFF
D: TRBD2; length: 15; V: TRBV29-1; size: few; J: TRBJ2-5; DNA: TGCAGCGTCGGGACTAGCGGGCTGTACCAAGAGACCCAGTACTTC; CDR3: CSVGTSGLYQETQYF
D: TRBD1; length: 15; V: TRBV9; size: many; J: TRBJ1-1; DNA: TGTGCCAGCAGCTTGGACGGACAGGGCGGCACTGAAGCTTTCTTT; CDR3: CASSLDGQGGTEAFF
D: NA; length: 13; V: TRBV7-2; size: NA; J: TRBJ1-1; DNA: TGTGCCAGCAGCTTAGGGTATTACACTGAAGCTTTCTTT; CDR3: CASSLGYYTEAFF
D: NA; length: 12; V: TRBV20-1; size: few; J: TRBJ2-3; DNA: TGCAGTGCTAAAAAACGGGAAGATACGCAGTATTTT; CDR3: CSAKKREDTQYF
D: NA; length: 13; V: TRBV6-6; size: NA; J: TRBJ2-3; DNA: TGTGCCAGCAGTTCCGCCACTCCAGATACGCAGTATTTT; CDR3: CASSSATPDTQYF
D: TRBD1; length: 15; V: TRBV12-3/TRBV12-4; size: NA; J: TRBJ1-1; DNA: TGTGCCAGCATGCGCCGCGGGACAGGTCACACTGAAGCTTTCTTT; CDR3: CASMRRGTGHTEAFF
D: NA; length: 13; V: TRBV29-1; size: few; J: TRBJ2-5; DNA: TGCAGCGTTTCCAGGGGTCTCCAAGAGACCCAGTACTTC; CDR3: CSVSRGLQETQYF
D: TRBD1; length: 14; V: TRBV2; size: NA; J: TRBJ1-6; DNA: TGTGCCAGCACGGGGGAACAGGGGCTCTCACCCCTCCACTTT; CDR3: CASTGEQGLSPLHF
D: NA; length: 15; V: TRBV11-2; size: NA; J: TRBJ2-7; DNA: TGTGCCAGCAGCTTCCCGATAGGGACAAACTACGAGCAGTACTTC; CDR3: CASSFPIGTNYEQYF
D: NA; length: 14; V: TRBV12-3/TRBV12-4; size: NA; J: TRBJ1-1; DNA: TGTGCCAGCAGTCAACTCCTGATGAACACTGAAGCTTTCTTT; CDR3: CASSQLLMNTEAFF
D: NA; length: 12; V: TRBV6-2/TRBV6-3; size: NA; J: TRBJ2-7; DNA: TGTGCCAGCAGTTACATGGAGGCGAGGCAGTACTTC; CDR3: CASSYMEARQYF
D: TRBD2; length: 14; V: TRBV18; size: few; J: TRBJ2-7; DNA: TGTGCCAGCTCACCCACAGAGAGGACTAGCCGGCAGTACTTC; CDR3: CASSPTERTSRQYF
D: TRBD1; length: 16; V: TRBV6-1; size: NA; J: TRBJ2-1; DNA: TGTGCCAGCACGACCTACCCAGGGGGCGGCTACAATGAGCAGTTCTTC; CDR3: CASTTYPGGGYNEQFF
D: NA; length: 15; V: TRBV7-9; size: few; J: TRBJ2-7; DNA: TGTGCCAGCAGCTCCAACCTAGGACAGCTACAAGAGCAGTACTTC; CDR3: CASSSNLGQLQEQYF
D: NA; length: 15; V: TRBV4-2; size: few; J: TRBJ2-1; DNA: TGTGCCAGCAGCCCCGGGGCCCGCTCCTACAATGAGCAGTTCTTC; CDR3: CASSPGARSYNEQFF
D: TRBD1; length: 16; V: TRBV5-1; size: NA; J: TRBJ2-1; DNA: TGCGCCAGCAGCCCAGTGAGGACAGGGGGTTTCGATGAGCAGTTCTTC; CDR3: CASSPVRTGGFDEQFF
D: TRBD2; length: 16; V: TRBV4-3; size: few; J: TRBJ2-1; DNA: TGCGCCAGCAGCCAAGTAGCGGGAGCTGTCTACAATGAGCAGTTCTTC; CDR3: CASSQVAGAVYNEQFF
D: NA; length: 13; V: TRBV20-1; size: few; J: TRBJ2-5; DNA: TGCAGTGCTAGAGATGTAACCGTGGAGACCCAGTACTTC; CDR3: CSARDVTVETQYF
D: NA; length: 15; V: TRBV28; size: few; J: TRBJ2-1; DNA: TGTGCCAGCCATGGCGGGGTGGCCTCCTACAATGAGCAGTTCTTC; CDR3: CASHGGVASYNEQFF
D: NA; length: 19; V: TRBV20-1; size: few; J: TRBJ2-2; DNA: TGCAGTGCTAGAGGGGGGTTGCGTGTCGCGGGACGAAGGACCGGGGAGCTGTTTTTT; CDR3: CSARGGLRVAGRRTGELFF
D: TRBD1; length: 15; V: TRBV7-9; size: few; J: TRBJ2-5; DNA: TGTGCCAGCAGCCAGGGACAGGGGGCAAGAGAGACCCAGTACTTC; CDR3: CASSQGQGARETQYF
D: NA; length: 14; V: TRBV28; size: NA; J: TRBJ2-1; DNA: TGTGCCAGCCGCAGAGAGAGCTCCTACAATGAGCAGTTCTTC; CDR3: CASRRESSYNEQFF
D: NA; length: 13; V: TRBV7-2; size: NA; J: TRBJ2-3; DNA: TGTGCCAGCAGCTACGGGACTGGGGATACGCAGTATTTT; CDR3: CASSYGTGDTQYF
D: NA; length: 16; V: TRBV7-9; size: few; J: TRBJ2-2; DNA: TGTGCCAGCAGCCCTAGCCGTCGATTGAACACCGGGGAGCTGTTTTTT; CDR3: CASSPSRRLNTGELFF
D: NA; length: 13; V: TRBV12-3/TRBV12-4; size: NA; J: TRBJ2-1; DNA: TGTGCCAGCAGTTTAGCGGGAGCGGTCGAGCAGTTCTTC; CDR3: CASSLAGAVEQFF
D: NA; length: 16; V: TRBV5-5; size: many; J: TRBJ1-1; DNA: TGTGCCAGCAGCGCCGTCTGGGGGCTTGTTTACACTGAAGCTTTCTTT; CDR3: CASSAVWGLVYTEAFF
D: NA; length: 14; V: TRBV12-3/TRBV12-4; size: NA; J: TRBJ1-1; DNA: TGTGCCAGCAGTCAAGTTGCGGGTTGGACTGAAGCTTTCTTT; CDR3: CASSQVAGWTEAFF
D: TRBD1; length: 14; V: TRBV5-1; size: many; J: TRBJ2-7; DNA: TGTGCCAGCAGTTTGGACAGGGAATCCTACGAGCAGTACTTC; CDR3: CASSLDRESYEQYF
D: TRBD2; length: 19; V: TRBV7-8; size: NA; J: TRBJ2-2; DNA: TGTGCCAGCAGCCCAAGGTCGGGACTAGCGGGAGGGAACACCGGGGAGCTGTTTTTT; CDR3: CASSPRSGLAGGNTGELFF
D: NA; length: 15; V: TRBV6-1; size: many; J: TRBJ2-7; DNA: TGTGCCAGCACAAAGGAGGCAGGTGTGTACTACGAGCAGTACTTC; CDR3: CASTKEAGVYYEQYF
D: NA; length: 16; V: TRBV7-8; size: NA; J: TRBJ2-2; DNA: TGTGCCAGCAGCTTAGTACCGGGACAAAACACCGGGGAGCTGTTTTTT; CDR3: CASSLVPGQNTGELFF
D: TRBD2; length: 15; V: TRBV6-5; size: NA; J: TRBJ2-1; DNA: TGTGCCAGCACCGTTACGGGTCGGGGGGGGAATGAGCAGTTCTTC; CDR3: CASTVTGRGGNEQFF